Described below is a single T cell receptor (beta chain) sequence and its context. In the authors' workflow: Amplifying reference gene primers gave estimates of nucleated cell counts. The assay was immunoSEQ multiplex PCR, and TCRdb's table has in-frame clones only and misses some. The V and J calls and clone size come from that table; D and trimming were worked out from the DNA. Of more than 250,000 clones in the sample, 70% to 90% were seen once. This record comes from a study of blood T cell repertoires in COVID-19. The wider study: The study drew acute and convalescent COVID-19 samples from the United States, Italy and Spain. The analysed material was cDNA or gDNA that came from T cells, B-cell-depleted T cells, or PBMCs.

CDR3 length: 17 residues. The V end was cut by 0 bases, the J end by 0 bases, with 14 bases between. CDR1 and CDR2 from the germline V gene are SGHTA and FQGNSA. The TCR was taken from a human donor in a cohort sampled during active COVID-19. The sequenced sample consisted of peripheral blood. The V gene is TRBV7-2, the J gene TRBJ1-1; D gene unclear. Written as DNA, the CDR3 is TGTGCCAGCAGCTTAGCGCCCTACAGAAGCATGAACACTGAAGCTTTCTTT. It encodes CASSLAPYRSMNTEAFF.